This entry lists 8 T cell receptor beta chains sequenced from one sample in a study of early T cells in non-severe SARS-CoV-2 infection. TCRdb recomputed calls from the 5' RACE reads with MiXCR, one row per CDR3 protein. The table shows approximately 85,000 distinct CDR3 sequences, with 12% occurring only once. Sequenced sample: whole blood. The source of these receptors is an adult who was a healthcare worker with PCR-confirmed SARS-CoV-2 infection or an uninfected control (not recorded which).

The chain employs TRBV7-2 and TRBJ2-5, with D unclear. V lost 5 bases to trimming and J lost 5 bases, with 12 bases between them. Germline V lookup: CDR1 SGHTA, CDR2 FQGNSA. The CDR3 is 13 amino acids. The CDR3 loop reads CASSPVHGETQYF. CDR3 DNA sequence: TGTGCCAGCAGCCCCGTGCATGGGGAGACCCAGTACTTC.

This clonotype was seen more than once but under ten times. V usage is TRBV5-6 and J usage is TRBJ2-2; D ambiguous. Germline V gives CDR1 SGHDT, CDR2 YYEEEE. CDR3 size: 16 residues. The V and J ends lost 4 bases and 5 bases respectively, with 18 bases between them. CDR3 sequence: CASSPLRLVGTGELFF. Written as DNA, the CDR3 is TGTGCCAGCAGCCCTCTCCGGCTAGTCGGTACCGGGGAGCTGTTTTTT.

The V gene is TRBV5-1, the J gene TRBJ2-7; D is possibly TRBD2 (6 bases). Germline V CDR1 and CDR2: SGHRS, YFSETQ. The germline V and J ends were trimmed by 1 base and 4 bases, with 12 bases remaining between them. The CDR3 sequence is 14 residues long. CDR3 loop: CASSLQGGIYEQYF. In DNA form, the CDR3 reads TGCGCCAGCAGCTTGCAGGGCGGGATATACGAGCAGTACTTC. The full variable domain, rest sourced from reference TRBV5-1 and TRBJ2-7, is KAGVTQTPRYLIKTRGQQVTLSCSPISGHRSVSWYQQTPGQGLQFLFEYFSETQRNKGNFPGRFSGRQFSNSRSEMNVSTLELGDSALYLCASSLQGGIYEQYFGPGTRLTVT.

This clonotype was counted only a few times. V gene TRBV30 combines with J gene TRBJ1-3; maybe TRBD1 (5 bases). The CDR3 spans 15 residues. Trimming removed 5 bases at V and 2 bases at J, with 16 bases between. Germline V gene data show CDR1 as GTSNPN and CDR2 as SVGIG (reference sequence). The CDR3 nucleotides read TGTGCCTGGGGCGGCGGGGGGGTTGCTGGAAACACCATATATTTT. Its protein is CAWGGGGVAGNTIYF.

This clonotype turned up a few times. The V call is TRBV2, the J call TRBJ2-3; 7 nucleotides align to TRBD2. Germline CDR1 SNHLY, CDR2 FYNNEI. CDR3 length equals 14 residues. The junction had 7 bases not matched to a gene; V was cut back by 6 bases and J by 4 bases. The CDR3 DNA sequence: TGTGCCAGCAGCCAGCGGGATTGGGCAGATACGCAGTATTTT. Its translation is CASSQRDWADTQYF.

This clonotype showed up just a few times. V and J are TRBV24-1 and TRBJ2-7; 7 bases fit TRBD1. With 4 bases clipped from V and 0 bases from J, the junction kept 14 bases outside the gene matches. This CDR3 is built from 18 residues. Germline CDR1 KGHDR, CDR2 SFDVKD. In DNA, the CDR3 is TGTGCCACCAGTGAGGCAGGACAGGAGCCTCTATACTCCTACGAGCAGTACTTC. Its translation is CATSEAGQEPLYSYEQYF.

This clonotype was observed a handful of times. The chain couples TRBV12-5 to TRBJ1-5; D is undetermined. V lost 0 bases, J lost 7 bases, and 13 bases lay in between. The CDR3 has 15 residues. Germline CDR1 is LGHNT and CDR2 is FRNRAP. CDR3 sequence: CASGLVFPDGQPQHF. In DNA form, the CDR3 reads TGTGCTAGTGGTTTGGTTTTTCCTGATGGGCAGCCCCAGCATTTT.

This chain connects TRBV13 to TRBJ2-5, with D possibly being TRBD2 (5 bases). V shed 0 bases and J shed 4 bases, with 9 bases lying between them. Germline CDR1 is PRHDT and CDR2 is FYEKMQ (reference sequence). The CDR3 totals 14 residues. The CDR3 here is CASSLGRGGETQYF. The CDR3 nucleotides are TGTGCCAGCAGCTTAGGCCGGGGTGGAGAGACCCAGTACTTC.